This passage covers 5 T cell receptor beta chains from one sample sequenced in a study of blood T cell repertoires in COVID-19. This table comes from immunoSEQ multiplex PCR, and its TCRdb copy is limited to in-frame clones, with some not included. The sample shows 90,000 to 130,000 clones, 76% of them seen only once. Sequenced material: peripheral blood. These receptors came from an elderly woman with acute or convalescent COVID-19.

This clone has a handful of counts. The V call is TRBV18, the J call TRBJ2-1, with TRBD1 identical over 8 bases. The trim removed 6 bases at V and 8 bases at J, leaving 9 bases unmatched. The germline V gene has CDR1 KGHSH and CDR2 LQKENI. The CDR3 length is 14 residues. CDR3 DNA: TGTGCCAGCTCGCCGAGGACAGGGTTCGATGAGCAGTTCTTC. It is translated as CASSPRTGFDEQFF.

V is TRBV18 and J is TRBJ2-2; 7 positions agree with TRBD1. V shed 1 base, J shed 5 bases, and the junction held 7 bases outside the gene matches. This CDR3 contains 16 residues. The germline gives CDR1 KGHSH, CDR2 LQKENI. CDR3 nucleotides: TGTGCCAGCTCACCACTGAGCCAGGGGGTAACCGGGGAGCTGTTTTTT. As protein: CASSPLSQGVTGELFF.

The J gene is TRBJ1-4, the V gene TRBV5-1, with a possible D match to TRBD1 (6 bases). The CDR3 loop spans 15 amino acids. V lost 4 bases, J lost 5 bases, and 15 bases lay in between. Germline values: CDR1 SGHRS, CDR2 YFSETQ. The CDR3 nucleotides read TGCGCCAGCAGCCGGACCGGACAGAAAAATGAAAAACTGTTTTTT. It encodes CASSRTGQKNEKLFF.

This clone was counted a few times. V usage is TRBV5-1 and J usage is TRBJ1-1, with 9 bases fitting TRBD1. The germline V gene encodes CDR1 SGHRS and CDR2 YFSETQ. The V segment lost 2 bases and the J segment 3 bases; nucleotides outside the gene matches: 2. The CDR3 is 14 amino acids. The CDR3 region is CASSLQGADTEAFF. CDR3 nucleotide sequence: TGCGCCAGCAGCTTACAGGGGGCGGACACTGAAGCTTTCTTT.

This chain joins TRBV28 and TRBJ1-5; D is unresolved. CDR1 and CDR2 (germline): MDHEN, SYDVKM. The CDR3 contains 14 residues. Trimming removed 6 bases from V and 0 bases from J, with 9 bases in between. The CDR3 DNA follows: TGTGCCAGCAGCCAGGACTATAGCAATCAGCCCCAGCATTTT. This sequence encodes CASSQDYSNQPQHF. The entire variable domain, with the rest obtained from reference TRBV28 and TRBJ1-5, is as follows: DVKVTQSSRYLVKRTGEKVFLECVQDMDHENMFWYRQDPGLGLRLIYFSYDVKMKEKGDIPEGYSVSREKKERFSLILESASTNQTSMYLCASSQDYSNQPQHFGDGTRLSIL.